Sequencing of this T cell receptor (beta chain) was carried out in a study of graft-versus-host responses after intestinal transplantation. Across the whole study: Recipients had multivisceral, liver-intestinal, or isolated intestinal transplants. For 3 to 4 years after anti-thymocyte globulin induction, all recipients took tacrolimus and steroids. Study-wide findings and caveats: Early post-transplant declines in HvG were associated with peak levels of circulating GvH clones.

Assay used: immunoSEQ multiplex PCR; TCRdb lists only in-frame clones, some missing. The sample contains about 88,000 clones, more than 90% of which appear only once. On this clone: Its antigen remains unidentified.

The sequencing here drew on unstimulated CD4+ T cells sorted from spleen or lymph node cells, taken before intestinal transplant. The sequence came from a human donor who received an intestinal transplant.

The CDR3 loop reads CASSLGARSGYEKLFF. CDR3 in DNA: TGCGCCAGCAGCTTGGGGGCCAGGTCGGGGTACGAAAAACTGTTTTTT. The V and J genes are TRBV5-1 and TRBJ1-4, with D unclear. This CDR3 region has 16 residues. Germline V lookup: CDR1 SGHRS, CDR2 YFSETQ. Trimming stripped 0 bases from V and 8 bases from J, with 17 bases between.